The 19 T cell receptor beta chains presented below share a single source sample, sequenced in a study of blood T cell repertoires in COVID-19. The method was immunoSEQ multiplex PCR; TCRdb's version includes in-frame clones alone and lacks a portion of them. The sample includes over 250,000 clones, more than 70% of them seen just once. Sequencing input: PBMCs or T cells enriched from blood (not recorded which). These TCRs come from an older woman in a cohort exposed to, infected with or recovered from COVID-19 (not recorded which).

This CDR3 is CASSQVDLALENEQFF. In DNA form, the CDR3 reads TGTGCCAGCAGCCAAGTAGACCTAGCGCTCGAGAATGAGCAGTTCTTC. V is TRBV14 and J is TRBJ2-1; a weak D match, TRBD2 (6 bases). Germline V CDR1 and CDR2: SGHDN, FVKESK. The CDR3 has 16 residues. The V gene lost 1 base and the J gene lost 7 bases, with 17 bases spanning the gap.

J is TRBJ1-5 and V is TRBV19, with D hard to call. CDR1 is LNHDA and CDR2 is SQIVND in the germline V gene (reference sequence). CDR3 length: 10 amino acids. V was shortened by 8 bases and J by 10 bases, with 9 bases between the two germline ends. Here the CDR3 DNA reads TGTGCCAGTCGGGTACAACCCCAGCATTTT. This gives the protein CASRVQPQHF.

The chain carries TRBV7-3 and TRBJ2-2; 7 bases are shared with TRBD2. The V gene end was trimmed by 0 bases and the J gene end by 8 bases; junction bases not matched to a gene: 3. CDR3 length equals 14 residues. Germline lookup yields CDR1 SGHTA and CDR2 FQGTGA. The CDR3 DNA reads as TGTGCCAGCAGCTTAACTGGCGGGAGTGGGGAGCTGTTTTTT. Translation gives CASSLTGGSGELFF.

The CDR3 is CASSLAPSGKGGEQFF. As DNA, the CDR3 is TGCGCCAGCAGCTTGGCCCCTAGCGGGAAAGGGGGTGAGCAGTTCTTC. The chain is built from TRBV5-1 and TRBJ2-1; TRBD2 matches at 9 bases. The CDR3 runs to 16 residues. The V and J ends lost 0 bases and 9 bases, in that order; junction bases with no gene match: 10. The germline gives CDR1 SGHRS, CDR2 YFSETQ.

This clone was observed a handful of times. The rearrangement uses TRBV28 and TRBJ1-4; 9 bases are a match to TRBD1. Trimming at V came to 3 bases and at J to 8 bases, leaving 7 bases not matched to a gene. CDR3 length equals 15 residues. Germline CDR1 MDHEN, CDR2 SYDVKM. The CDR3 sequence is CASSFPGQGREKLFF. DNA of the CDR3: TGTGCCAGCAGTTTCCCGGGACAGGGACGCGAAAAACTGTTTTTT.

J is TRBJ1-4 and V is TRBV7-2, with D unclear. The CDR3 sequence is 15 residues long. CDR1 is SGHTA, CDR2 FQGNSA, per germline. V lost 1 base to trimming and J lost 8 bases, with 14 bases between them. CDR3 residues: CASSLVEPPGEKLFF. CDR3 nucleotides: TGTGCCAGCAGCTTAGTTGAACCCCCGGGGGAAAAACTGTTTTTT.

The genes are TRBV9 and TRBJ1-6; no clear D. CDR3 size: 13 residues. The V end was cut by 0 bases, the J end by 8 bases, with 6 bases between. CDR1 and CDR2 (germline): SGDLS, YYNGEE. This chain's CDR3 is CASSVEEHSPLHF. CDR3 DNA sequence: TGTGCCAGCAGCGTAGAAGAGCATTCACCCCTCCACTTT.

This chain joins TRBV7-3 and TRBJ1-1; TRBD1 is a possible D gene (5 bases). Germline CDR1 is SGHTA and CDR2 is FQGTGA. The germline V and J ends were trimmed by 2 bases and 5 bases, with 12 bases remaining between them. The CDR3 runs to 14 residues. The CDR3: CASSLVARGTEAFF. CDR3 coding DNA: TGTGCCAGCAGCTTAGTGGCCCGGGGGACTGAAGCTTTCTTT. The whole variable domain, remainder taken from reference TRBV7-3 and TRBJ1-1, is GAGVSQTPSNKVTEKGKYVELRCDPISGHTALYWYRQSLGQGPEFLIYFQGTGAADDSGLPNDRFFAVRPEGSVSTLKIQRTERGDSAVYLCASSLVARGTEAFFGQGTRLTVV.

The chain carries TRBV27 and TRBJ1-1; the D gene is possibly TRBD1 (6 bases). The V end lost 7 bases, the J end lost 0 bases, and 15 bases lay between the germline ends. The CDR3 runs 15 residues. Per the germline V gene, CDR1 is MNHEY and CDR2 is SMNVEV (reference sequence). In nucleotides, the CDR3 is TGTGCCAGCAAACGACAGGCCGCGATGAACACTGAAGCTTTCTTT. Amino acids: CASKRQAAMNTEAFF.

Only a few counts were recorded for this clone. J is TRBJ2-1 and V is TRBV18; the D gene is possibly TRBD2 (5 bases). Germline CDR1 KGHSH, CDR2 LQKENI. Trimming pared 3 bases from V and 3 bases from J, leaving 6 bases between. This CDR3 region has 13 residues. The CDR3 spells CASSPGIYNEQFF. CDR3 bases: TGTGCCAGCTCACCCGGGATCTACAATGAGCAGTTCTTC.

The V gene is TRBV5-4, the J gene TRBJ2-2, with a weak D call TRBD2 (6 bases). Per germline, CDR1 SGHNT and CDR2 YYREEE (reference sequence). CDR3 size: 16 residues. Between the trimmed V and J ends, which lost 0 bases and 3 bases, there was a span of 12 bases. The CDR3 here is CASSLATGDHTGELFF. In nucleotides, the CDR3 is TGTGCCAGCAGCTTGGCCACGGGAGATCACACCGGGGAGCTGTTTTTT.

V usage is TRBV9 and J usage is TRBJ1-3; D is possibly TRBD1 (6 bases). This CDR3 has 16 residues. The germline V gene has CDR1 SGDLS and CDR2 YYNGEE. Trimming pared 2 bases from V and 1 base from J, leaving 13 bases between. The CDR3 DNA sequence: TGTGCCAGCAGCGTTTCCCGACAGGCGTCTGGAAACACCATATATTTT. This translates into CASSVSRQASGNTIYF. Together with reference TRBV9 and TRBJ1-3, the CDR3 gives the full variable domain: DSGVTQTPKHLITATGQRVTLRCSPRSGDLSVYWYQQSLDQGLQFLIQYYNGEERAKGNILERFSAQQFPDLHSELNLSSLELGDSALYFCASSVSRQASGNTIYFGEGSWLTVV.

This chain connects TRBV21-1 to TRBJ2-7; the tabulated D call, TRBD2, remains unverified against the DNA. TRBV21-1 is a recognized pseudogene. CDR3 length equals 16 residues. CDR3 loop: CASSTPLAEITTEQYF. Here the CDR3 DNA reads TGTGCCAGCAGCACCCCTCTAGCGGAAATTACGACTGAGCAGTACTTC.

V is TRBV12-3 or TRBV12-4 and J is TRBJ1-4; tentative D call: TRBD1 (6 bases). V shed 3 bases and J shed 7 bases, with 9 bases lying between them. The CDR3 extends over 13 amino acids. The CDR3, as DNA: TGTGCCAGCAGTTTTCAGGGGACTGAAAAACTGTTTTTT. Its protein is CASSFQGTEKLFF.

The CDR3 loop is CASSPGQGGGNTEAFF. DNA of the CDR3: TGTGCCAGCAGCCCAGGACAGGGAGGAGGGAACACTGAAGCTTTCTTT. This chain joins TRBV7-9 and TRBJ1-1; TRBD1 agrees at 8 bases. This CDR3 region has 16 residues. V shed 5 bases and J 1 base; nucleotides not matched to a gene: 9. CDR1 and CDR2 from the germline V gene are SEHNR and FQNEAQ (reference sequence).

The chain uses TRBV28 and TRBJ1-1; TRBD1 aligns across 10 bases. CDR1 and CDR2 from the germline V gene are MDHEN and SYDVKM. V was pared by 4 bases and J by 0 bases, with 8 bases of the junction left unmatched. This CDR3 contains 17 residues. For the CDR3, the DNA is TGTGCCAGCAGTTCTATGGGACAGGGGTCCGTGAACACTGAAGCTTTCTTT. Amino acids: CASSSMGQGSVNTEAFF. Full variable domain (remainder filled in from reference TRBV28 and TRBJ1-1): DVKVTQSSRYLVKRTGEKVFLECVQDMDHENMFWYRQDPGLGLRLIYFSYDVKMKEKGDIPEGYSVSREKKERFSLILESASTNQTSMYLCASSSMGQGSVNTEAFFGQGTRLTVV.

The J gene is TRBJ2-7, the V gene TRBV2, with 7 bases aligning to TRBD1. CDR3 length: 14 residues. Losses at the gene ends were 7 bases for V and 2 bases for J; bases not matched to a gene: 8. Germline lookup yields CDR1 SNHLY and CDR2 FYNNEI. Here the CDR3 reads CASKPQGNAYEQYF. The CDR3 coding sequence is TGTGCCAGCAAGCCACAGGGGAATGCCTACGAGCAGTACTTC.

This sequence joins TRBV2 and TRBJ2-7, with 7 nucleotides matching TRBD2. The CDR3 runs 15 residues. Unmatched junction bases numbered 9, after V lost 6 bases and J lost 1 base. In germline, CDR1 is SNHLY, CDR2 FYNNEI. The CDR3: CASRGAGSGSYEQYF. DNA for the CDR3: TGTGCCAGCAGGGGAGCGGGAAGTGGATCCTACGAGCAGTACTTC.

The chain employs TRBV7-9 and TRBJ2-7, with D possibly being TRBD2 (5 bases). The germline V gene encodes CDR1 SEHNR and CDR2 FQNEAQ (reference sequence). Trimming stripped 3 bases from V and 2 bases from J, with 8 bases between. The CDR3 contains 13 residues. The CDR3 DNA reads as TGTGCCAGCAGCTTGAGCGGTACCTACGAGCAGTACTTC. It yields the protein CASSLSGTYEQYF.